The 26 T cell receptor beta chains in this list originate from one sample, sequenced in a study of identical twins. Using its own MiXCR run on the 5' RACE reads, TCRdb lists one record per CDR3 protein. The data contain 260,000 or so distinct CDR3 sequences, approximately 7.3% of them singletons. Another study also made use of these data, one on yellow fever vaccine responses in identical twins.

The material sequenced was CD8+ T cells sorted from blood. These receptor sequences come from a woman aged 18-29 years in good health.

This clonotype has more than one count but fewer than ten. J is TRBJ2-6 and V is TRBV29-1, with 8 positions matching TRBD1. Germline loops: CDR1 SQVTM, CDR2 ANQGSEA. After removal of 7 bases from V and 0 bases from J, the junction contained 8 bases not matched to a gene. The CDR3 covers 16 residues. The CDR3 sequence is CSAPDRDPSGANVLTF. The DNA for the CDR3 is TGCAGCGCACCGGACAGGGATCCCTCTGGGGCCAACGTCCTGACTTTC.

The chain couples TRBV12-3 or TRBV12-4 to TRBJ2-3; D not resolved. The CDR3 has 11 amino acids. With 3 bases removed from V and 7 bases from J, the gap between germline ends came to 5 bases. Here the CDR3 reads CASSLLNTQYF. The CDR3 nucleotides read TGTGCCAGCAGTTTGTTAAATACGCAGTATTTT.

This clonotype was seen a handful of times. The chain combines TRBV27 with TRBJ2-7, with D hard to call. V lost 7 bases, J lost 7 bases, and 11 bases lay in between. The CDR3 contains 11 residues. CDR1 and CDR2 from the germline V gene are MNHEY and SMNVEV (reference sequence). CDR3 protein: CASTSGQEQYF. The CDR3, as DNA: TGTGCCAGCACCTCGGGCCAGGAGCAGTACTTC.

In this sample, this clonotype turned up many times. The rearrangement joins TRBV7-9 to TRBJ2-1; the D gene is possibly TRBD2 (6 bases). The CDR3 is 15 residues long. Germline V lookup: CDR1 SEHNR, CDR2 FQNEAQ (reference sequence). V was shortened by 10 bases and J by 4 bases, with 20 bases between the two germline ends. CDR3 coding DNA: TGTGCCACCAACGCGGAGCGGGCGGATTACAATGAGCAGTTCTTC. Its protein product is CATNAERADYNEQFF.

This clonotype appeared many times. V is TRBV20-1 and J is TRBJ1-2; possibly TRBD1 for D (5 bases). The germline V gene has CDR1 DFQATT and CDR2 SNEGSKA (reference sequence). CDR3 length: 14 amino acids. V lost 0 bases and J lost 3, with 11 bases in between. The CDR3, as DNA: TGCAGTGCTAGAGATCCAACAGGATACTATGGCTACACCTTC. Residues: CSARDPTGYYGYTF.

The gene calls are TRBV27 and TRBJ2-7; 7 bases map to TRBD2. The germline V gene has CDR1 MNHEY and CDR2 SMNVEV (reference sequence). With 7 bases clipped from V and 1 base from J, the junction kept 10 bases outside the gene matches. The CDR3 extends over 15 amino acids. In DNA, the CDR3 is TGTGCCAGCATGGTGTGGCGGGAGAGGTCCTACGAGCAGTACTTC. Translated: CASMVWRERSYEQYF.

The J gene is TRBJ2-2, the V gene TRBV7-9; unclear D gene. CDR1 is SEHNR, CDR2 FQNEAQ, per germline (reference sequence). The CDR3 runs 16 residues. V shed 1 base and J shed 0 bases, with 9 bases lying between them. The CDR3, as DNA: TGTGCCAGCAGCTTAGTTTATGCTCCGAACACCGGGGAGCTGTTTTTT. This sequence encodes CASSLVYAPNTGELFF.

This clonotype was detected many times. The CDR3, as DNA: TGCGCCAGCAGCCAAGTACTAGGAGAACATGAGCAGTTCTTC. Amino acid sequence: CASSQVLGEHEQFF. This chain joins TRBV4-1 and TRBJ2-1, with a tentative D call TRBD2 (5 bases). In germline, CDR1 is MGHRA, CDR2 YSYEKL. This CDR3 comprises 14 residues. Deletions cut 1 base from V and 8 bases from J, with 12 bases between.

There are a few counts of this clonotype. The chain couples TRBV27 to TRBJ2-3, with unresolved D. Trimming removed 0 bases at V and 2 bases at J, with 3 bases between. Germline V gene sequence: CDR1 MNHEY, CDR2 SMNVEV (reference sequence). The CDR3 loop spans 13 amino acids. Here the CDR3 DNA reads TGTGCCAGCAGTTTATCGACCACAGATACGCAGTATTTT. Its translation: CASSLSTTDTQYF.

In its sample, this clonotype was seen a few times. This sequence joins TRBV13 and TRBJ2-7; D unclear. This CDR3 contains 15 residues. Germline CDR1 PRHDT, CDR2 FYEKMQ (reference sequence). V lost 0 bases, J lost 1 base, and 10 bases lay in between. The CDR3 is CASSLGSASSYEQYF. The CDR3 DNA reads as TGTGCCAGCAGCTTAGGCTCGGCTAGTTCCTACGAGCAGTACTTC.

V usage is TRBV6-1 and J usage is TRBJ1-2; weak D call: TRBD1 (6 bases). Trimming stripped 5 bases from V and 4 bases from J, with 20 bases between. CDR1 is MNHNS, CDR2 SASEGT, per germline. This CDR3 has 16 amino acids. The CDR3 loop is CASSLTGSEVGYGYTF. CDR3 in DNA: TGTGCCAGCAGTCTGACAGGCTCGGAAGTTGGCTATGGCTACACCTTC.

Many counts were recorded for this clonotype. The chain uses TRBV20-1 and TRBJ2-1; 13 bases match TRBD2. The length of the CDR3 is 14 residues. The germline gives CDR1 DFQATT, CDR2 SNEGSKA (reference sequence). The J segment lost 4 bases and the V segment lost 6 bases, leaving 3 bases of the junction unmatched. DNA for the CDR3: TGCAGTGCCCCGGGACTAGCGGGGTACAATGAGCAGTTCTTC. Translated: CSAPGLAGYNEQFF.

For the CDR3, the DNA is TGTGCCAGCAGCCCACGGATACTAGCGGAGCAAGAGACCCAGTACTTC. Translation gives CASSPRILAEQETQYF. The chain combines TRBV5-6 with TRBJ2-5, with TRBD2 matching 8 bases. The CDR3 consists of 16 residues. Germline CDR1 SGHDT, CDR2 YYEEEE. Trimming cost V 4 bases and J 2 bases; bases outside gene matches: 10.

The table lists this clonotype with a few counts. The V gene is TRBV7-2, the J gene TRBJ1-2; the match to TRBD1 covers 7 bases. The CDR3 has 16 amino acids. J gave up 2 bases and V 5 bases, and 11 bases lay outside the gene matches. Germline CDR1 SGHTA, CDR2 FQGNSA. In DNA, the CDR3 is TGTGCCAGCAGCAGGCCGGGACAGAAGATAAACTATGGCTACACCTTC. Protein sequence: CASSRPGQKINYGYTF.

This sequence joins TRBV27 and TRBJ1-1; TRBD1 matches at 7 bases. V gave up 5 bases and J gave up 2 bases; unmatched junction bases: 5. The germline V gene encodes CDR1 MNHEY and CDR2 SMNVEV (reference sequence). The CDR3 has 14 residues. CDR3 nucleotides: TGTGCCAGCAGTCTGACAGGGCCCAACACTGAAGCTTTCTTT. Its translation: CASSLTGPNTEAFF.

The DNA for the CDR3 is TGCAGCGTTGAACAGGGATCCGAAGCTTTCTTT. Translated, it gives CSVEQGSEAFF. The chain combines TRBV29-1 with TRBJ1-1; possibly TRBD1 for D (5 bases). The CDR3 covers 11 residues. V was trimmed by 2 bases and J by 8 bases, leaving 9 bases between them. Looked up from germline, CDR1 is SQVTM and CDR2 is ANQGSEA.

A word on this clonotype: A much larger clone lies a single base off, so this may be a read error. CDR3 region: CSAIFPRDQVPYEQYF. The CDR3 DNA reads TGCAGTGCTATATTCCCCCGGGATCAGGTACCCTACGAGCAGTACTTC. The V gene is TRBV20-1, the J gene TRBJ2-7; D possibly corresponds to TRBD2 (5 bases). The ends were cut back, 4 bases at V and 2 bases at J, with 21 bases in the middle. CDR1 and CDR2 from the germline V gene are DFQATT and SNEGSKA (reference sequence). The CDR3 runs 16 residues.

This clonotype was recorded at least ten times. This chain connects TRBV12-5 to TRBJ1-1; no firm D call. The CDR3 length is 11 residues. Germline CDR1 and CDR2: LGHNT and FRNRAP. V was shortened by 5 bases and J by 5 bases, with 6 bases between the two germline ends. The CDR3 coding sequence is TGTGCTAGTGGTGACGGGACTGAAGCTTTCTTT. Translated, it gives CASGDGTEAFF.

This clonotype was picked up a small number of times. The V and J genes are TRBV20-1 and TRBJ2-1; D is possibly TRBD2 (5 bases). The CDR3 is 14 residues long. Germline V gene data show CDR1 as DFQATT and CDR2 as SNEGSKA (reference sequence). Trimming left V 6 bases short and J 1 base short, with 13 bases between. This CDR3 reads CSALVSGSYNEQFF. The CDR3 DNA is TGCAGTGCCCTCGTTTCGGGGTCCTACAATGAGCAGTTCTTC.

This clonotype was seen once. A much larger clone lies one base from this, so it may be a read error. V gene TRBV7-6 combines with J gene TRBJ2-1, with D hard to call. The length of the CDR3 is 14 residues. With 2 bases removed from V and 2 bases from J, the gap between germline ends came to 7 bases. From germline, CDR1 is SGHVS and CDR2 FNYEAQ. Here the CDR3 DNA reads TGTGCCAGCAGCTTAAAGGCTGCCTACAATGAGCAGTTCTTC. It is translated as CASSLKAAYNEQFF. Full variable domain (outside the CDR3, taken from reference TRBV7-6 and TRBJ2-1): GAGVSQSPRYKVTKRGQDVALRCDPISGHVSLYWYRQALGQGPEFLTYFNYEAQQDKSGLPNDRFSAERPEGSISTLTIQRTEQRDSAMYRCASSLKAAYNEQFFGPGTRLTVL.

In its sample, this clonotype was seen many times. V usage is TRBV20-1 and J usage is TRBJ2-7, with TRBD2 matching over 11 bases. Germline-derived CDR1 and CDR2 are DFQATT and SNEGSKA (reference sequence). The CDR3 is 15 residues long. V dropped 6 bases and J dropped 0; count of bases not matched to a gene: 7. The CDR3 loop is CSAAGLAESSYEQYF. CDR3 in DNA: TGCAGTGCAGCGGGACTAGCGGAGAGCTCCTACGAGCAGTACTTC.

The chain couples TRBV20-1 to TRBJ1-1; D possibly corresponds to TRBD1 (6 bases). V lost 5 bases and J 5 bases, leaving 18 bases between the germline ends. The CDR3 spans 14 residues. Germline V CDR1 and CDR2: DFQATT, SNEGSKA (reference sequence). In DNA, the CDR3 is TGCAGTGCTCTCCCTCCTGACAGGTATACTGAAGCTTTCTTT. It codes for CSALPPDRYTEAFF.

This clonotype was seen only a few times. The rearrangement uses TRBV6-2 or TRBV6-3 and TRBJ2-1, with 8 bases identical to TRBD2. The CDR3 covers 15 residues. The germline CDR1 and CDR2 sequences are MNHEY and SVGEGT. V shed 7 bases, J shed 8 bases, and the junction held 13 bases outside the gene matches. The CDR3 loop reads CASTPWAGGLYEQFF. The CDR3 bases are TGTGCCAGCACCCCCTGGGCGGGGGGCCTCTATGAGCAGTTCTTC.

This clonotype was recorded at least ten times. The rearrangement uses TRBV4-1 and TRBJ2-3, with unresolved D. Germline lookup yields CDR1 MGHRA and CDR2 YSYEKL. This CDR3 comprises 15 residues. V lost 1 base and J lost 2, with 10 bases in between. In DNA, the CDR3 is TGCGCCAGCAGCCAAGCCTTCGGTATCACAGATACGCAGTATTTT. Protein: CASSQAFGITDTQYF.

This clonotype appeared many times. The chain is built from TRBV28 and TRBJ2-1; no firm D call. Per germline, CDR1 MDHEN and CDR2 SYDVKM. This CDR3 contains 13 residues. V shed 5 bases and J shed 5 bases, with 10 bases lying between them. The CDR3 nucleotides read TGTGCCAGCAGTCTATCGACCAACAATGAGCAGTTCTTC. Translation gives CASSLSTNNEQFF.

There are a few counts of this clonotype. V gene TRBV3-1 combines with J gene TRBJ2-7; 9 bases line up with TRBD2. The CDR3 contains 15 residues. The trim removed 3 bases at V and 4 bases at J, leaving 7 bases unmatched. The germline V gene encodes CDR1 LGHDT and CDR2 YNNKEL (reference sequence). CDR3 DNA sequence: TGTGCCAGCAGCCAGGGGACTAGCAGAAATTACGAGCAGTACTTC. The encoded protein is CASSQGTSRNYEQYF.